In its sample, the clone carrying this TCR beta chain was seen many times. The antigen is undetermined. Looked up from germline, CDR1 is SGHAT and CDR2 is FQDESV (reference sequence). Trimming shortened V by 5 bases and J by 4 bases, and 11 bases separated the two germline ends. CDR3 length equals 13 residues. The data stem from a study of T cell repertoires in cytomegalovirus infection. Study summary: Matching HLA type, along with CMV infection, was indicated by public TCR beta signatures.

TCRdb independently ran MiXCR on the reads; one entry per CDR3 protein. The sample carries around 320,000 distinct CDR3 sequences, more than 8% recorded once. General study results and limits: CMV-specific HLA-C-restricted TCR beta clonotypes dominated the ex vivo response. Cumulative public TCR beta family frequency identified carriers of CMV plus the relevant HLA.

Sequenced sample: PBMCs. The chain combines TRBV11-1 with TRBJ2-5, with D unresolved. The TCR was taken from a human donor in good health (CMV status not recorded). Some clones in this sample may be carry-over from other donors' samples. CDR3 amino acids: CASSQSTRETQYF. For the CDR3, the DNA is TGTGCCAGCAGCCAGTCGACCCGAGAGACCCAGTACTTC.